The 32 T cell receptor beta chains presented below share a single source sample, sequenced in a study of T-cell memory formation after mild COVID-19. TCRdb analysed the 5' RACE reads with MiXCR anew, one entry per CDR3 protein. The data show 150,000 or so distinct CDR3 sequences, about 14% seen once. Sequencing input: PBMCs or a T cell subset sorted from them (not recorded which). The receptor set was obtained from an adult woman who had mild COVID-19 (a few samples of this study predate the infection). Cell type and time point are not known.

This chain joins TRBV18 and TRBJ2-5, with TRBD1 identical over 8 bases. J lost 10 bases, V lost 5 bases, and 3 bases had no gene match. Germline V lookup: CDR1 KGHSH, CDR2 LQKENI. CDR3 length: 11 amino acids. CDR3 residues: CASSSGQVQYF. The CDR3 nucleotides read TGTGCCAGCTCATCGGGACAGGTCCAGTACTTC.

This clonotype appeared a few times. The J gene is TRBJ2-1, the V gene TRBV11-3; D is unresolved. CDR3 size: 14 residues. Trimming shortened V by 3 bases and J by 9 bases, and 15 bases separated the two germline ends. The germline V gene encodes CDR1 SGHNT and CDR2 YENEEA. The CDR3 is CASSFGLRIAEQFF. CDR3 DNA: TGTGCCAGCAGCTTCGGTCTTCGTATAGCTGAGCAGTTCTTC.

The CDR3 DNA sequence: TGTGCCAGCGGAGTGGGGACCTCCTACAATGAGCAGTTCTTC. Amino acids: CASGVGTSYNEQFF. The chain couples TRBV25-1 to TRBJ2-1; D could derive from TRBD1 or TRBD2 (5 bases each). CDR3 size: 14 residues. V was trimmed by 8 bases and J by 0 bases, leaving 11 bases between them. Germline V CDR1 and CDR2: MGHDK, SYGVNS.

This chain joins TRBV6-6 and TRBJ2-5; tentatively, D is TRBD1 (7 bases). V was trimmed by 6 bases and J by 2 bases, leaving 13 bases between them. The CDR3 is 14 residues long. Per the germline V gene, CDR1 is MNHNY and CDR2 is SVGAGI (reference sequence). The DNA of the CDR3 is TGTGCCAGCAGCGGGGGACAGCATCAAGAGACCCAGTACTTC. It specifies CASSGGQHQETQYF.

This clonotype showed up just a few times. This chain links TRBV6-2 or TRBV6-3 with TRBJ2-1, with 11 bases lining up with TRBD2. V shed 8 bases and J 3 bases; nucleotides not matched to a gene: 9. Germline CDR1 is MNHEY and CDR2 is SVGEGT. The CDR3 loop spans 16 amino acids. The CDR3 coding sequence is TGTGCCAGCTGCCCAACCGGGACTAGCGGCTACAATGAGCAGTTCTTC. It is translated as CASCPTGTSGYNEQFF.

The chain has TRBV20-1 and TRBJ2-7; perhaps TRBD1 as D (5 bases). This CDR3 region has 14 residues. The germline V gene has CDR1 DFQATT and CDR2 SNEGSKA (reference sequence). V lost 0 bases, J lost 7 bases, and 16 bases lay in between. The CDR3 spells CSARDPGQVLEQYF. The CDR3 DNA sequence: TGCAGTGCTAGAGACCCTGGACAAGTCTTGGAGCAGTACTTC.

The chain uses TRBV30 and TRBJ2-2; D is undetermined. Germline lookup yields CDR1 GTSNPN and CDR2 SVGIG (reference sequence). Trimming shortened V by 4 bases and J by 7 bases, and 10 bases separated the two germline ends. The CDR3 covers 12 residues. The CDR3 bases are TGTGCCTGGATGGGTCTGGACGGGGAGCTGTTTTTT. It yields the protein CAWMGLDGELFF.

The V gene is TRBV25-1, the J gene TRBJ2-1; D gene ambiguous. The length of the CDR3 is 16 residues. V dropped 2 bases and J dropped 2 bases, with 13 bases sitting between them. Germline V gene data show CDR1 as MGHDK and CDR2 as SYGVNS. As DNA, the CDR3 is TGTGCCAGCAGTGAAGAAGGATCGCTCGCCTACAATGAGCAGTTCTTC. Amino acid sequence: CASSEEGSLAYNEQFF.

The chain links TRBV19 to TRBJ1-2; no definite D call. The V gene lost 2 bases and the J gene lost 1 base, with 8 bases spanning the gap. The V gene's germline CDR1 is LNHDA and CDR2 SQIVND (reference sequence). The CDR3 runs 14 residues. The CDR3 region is CASSIRQNNYGYTF. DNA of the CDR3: TGTGCCAGTAGTATAAGGCAGAATAACTATGGCTACACCTTC.

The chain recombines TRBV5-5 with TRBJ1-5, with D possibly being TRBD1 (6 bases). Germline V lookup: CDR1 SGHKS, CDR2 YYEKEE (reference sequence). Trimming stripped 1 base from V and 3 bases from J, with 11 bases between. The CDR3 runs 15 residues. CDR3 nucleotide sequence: TGTGCCAGCAGCTTGCAAAGGGGGAACAATCAGCCCCAGCATTTT. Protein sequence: CASSLQRGNNQPQHF.

The CDR3 sequence: CASSQIPGNSYEQYF. In DNA form, the CDR3 reads TGCGCCAGCAGCCAAATTCCTGGTAACTCCTACGAGCAGTACTTC. The V and J genes are TRBV4-1 and TRBJ2-7; D is uncertain. In germline, CDR1 is MGHRA, CDR2 YSYEKL. This CDR3 comprises 15 residues. The V and J ends lost 2 bases and 0 bases respectively, with 11 bases between them.

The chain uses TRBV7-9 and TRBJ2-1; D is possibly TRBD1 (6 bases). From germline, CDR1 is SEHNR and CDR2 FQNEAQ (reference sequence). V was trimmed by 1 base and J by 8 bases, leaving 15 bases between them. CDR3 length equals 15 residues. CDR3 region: CASSLVVTGVDEQFF. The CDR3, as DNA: TGTGCCAGCAGCTTAGTCGTGACAGGAGTAGATGAGCAGTTCTTC.

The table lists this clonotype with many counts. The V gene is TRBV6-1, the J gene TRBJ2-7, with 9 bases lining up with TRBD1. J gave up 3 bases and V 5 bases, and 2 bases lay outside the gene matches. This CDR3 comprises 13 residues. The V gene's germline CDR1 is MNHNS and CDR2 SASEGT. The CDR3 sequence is CASSTGGGYEQYF. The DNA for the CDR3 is TGTGCCAGCAGTACAGGGGGCGGCTACGAGCAGTACTTC.

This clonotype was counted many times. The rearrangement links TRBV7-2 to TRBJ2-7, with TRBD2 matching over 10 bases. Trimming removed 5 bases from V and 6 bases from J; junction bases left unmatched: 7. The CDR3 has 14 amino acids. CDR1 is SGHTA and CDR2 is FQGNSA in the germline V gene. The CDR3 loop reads CASSRLLAGSEQYF. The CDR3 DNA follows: TGTGCCAGCAGCCGTTTACTAGCGGGGAGCGAGCAGTACTTC.

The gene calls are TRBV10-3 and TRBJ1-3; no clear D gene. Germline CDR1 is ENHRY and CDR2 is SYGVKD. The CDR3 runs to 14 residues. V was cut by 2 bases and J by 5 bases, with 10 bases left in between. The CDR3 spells CAISERGSRNTIYF. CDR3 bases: TGTGCCATCAGTGAGCGGGGTTCGAGAAACACCATATATTTT.

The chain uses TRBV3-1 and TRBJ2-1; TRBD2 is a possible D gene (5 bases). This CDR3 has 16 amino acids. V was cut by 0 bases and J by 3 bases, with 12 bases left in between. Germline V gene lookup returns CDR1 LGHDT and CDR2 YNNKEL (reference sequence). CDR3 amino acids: CASSQDRGLSYNEQFF. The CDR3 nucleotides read TGTGCCAGCAGCCAAGATCGAGGGCTTAGCTACAATGAGCAGTTCTTC.

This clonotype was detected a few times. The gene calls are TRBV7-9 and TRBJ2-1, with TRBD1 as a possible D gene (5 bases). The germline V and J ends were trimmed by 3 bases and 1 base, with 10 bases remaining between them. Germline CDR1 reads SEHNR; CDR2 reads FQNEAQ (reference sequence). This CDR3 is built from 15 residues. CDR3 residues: CASSFLGPSYNEQFF. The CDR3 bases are TGTGCCAGCAGCTTTCTGGGGCCTTCCTACAATGAGCAGTTCTTC.

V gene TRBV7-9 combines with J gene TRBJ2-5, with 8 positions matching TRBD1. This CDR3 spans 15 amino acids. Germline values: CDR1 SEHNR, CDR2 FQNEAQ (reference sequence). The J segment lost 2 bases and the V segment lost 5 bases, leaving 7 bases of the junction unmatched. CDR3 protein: CASSMTGVRQETQYF. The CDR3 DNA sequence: TGTGCCAGCAGCATGACAGGGGTACGACAAGAGACCCAGTACTTC.

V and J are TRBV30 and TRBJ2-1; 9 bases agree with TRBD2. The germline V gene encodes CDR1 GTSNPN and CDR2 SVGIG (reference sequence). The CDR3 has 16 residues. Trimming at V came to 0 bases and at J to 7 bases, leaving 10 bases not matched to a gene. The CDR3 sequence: CAWSVIGLAGRNEQFF. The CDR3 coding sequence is TGTGCCTGGAGTGTAATAGGGCTAGCGGGGAGAAATGAGCAGTTCTTC.

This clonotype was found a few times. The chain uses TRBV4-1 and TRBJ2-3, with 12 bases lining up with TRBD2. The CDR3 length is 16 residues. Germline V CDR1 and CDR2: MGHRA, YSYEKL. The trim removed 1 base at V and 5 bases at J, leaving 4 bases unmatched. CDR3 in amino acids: CASSQVRLAGEDTQYF. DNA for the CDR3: TGCGCCAGCAGCCAAGTTAGACTAGCGGGGGAAGATACGCAGTATTTT.

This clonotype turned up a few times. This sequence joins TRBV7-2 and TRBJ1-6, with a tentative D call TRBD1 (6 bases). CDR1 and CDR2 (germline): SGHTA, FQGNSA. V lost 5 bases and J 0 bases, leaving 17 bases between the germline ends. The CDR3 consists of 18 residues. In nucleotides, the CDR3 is TGTGCCAGCAGCCGAGATAGGGGGGAAAGCTCCTATAATTCACCCCTCCACTTT. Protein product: CASSRDRGESSYNSPLHF.

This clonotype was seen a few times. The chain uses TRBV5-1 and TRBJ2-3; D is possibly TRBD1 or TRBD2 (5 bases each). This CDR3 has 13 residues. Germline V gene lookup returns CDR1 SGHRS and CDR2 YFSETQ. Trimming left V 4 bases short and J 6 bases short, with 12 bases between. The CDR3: CASSPAEGDTQYF. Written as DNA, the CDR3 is TGCGCCAGCAGCCCCGCCGAGGGGGATACGCAGTATTTT.

The chain's CDR3 is CASSAPTTGGYTF. CDR3 coding DNA: TGTGCCAGCAGCGCCCCGACGACAGGGGGCTACACCTTC. This chain joins TRBV5-4 and TRBJ1-2, with 7 bases that match TRBD1. The CDR3 contains 13 residues. Losses at the gene ends were 4 bases for V and 8 bases for J; bases not matched to a gene: 8. The germline CDR1 and CDR2 sequences are SGHNT and YYREEE (reference sequence).

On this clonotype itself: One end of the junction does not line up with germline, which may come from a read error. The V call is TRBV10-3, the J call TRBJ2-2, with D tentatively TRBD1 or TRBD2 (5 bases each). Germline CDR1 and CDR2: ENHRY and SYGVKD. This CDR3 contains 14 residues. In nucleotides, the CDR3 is TGTGCCGTCAGAGGGGCCTCTTTCACCGGGGAGCTGTTTTTT. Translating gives CAVRGASFTGELFF.

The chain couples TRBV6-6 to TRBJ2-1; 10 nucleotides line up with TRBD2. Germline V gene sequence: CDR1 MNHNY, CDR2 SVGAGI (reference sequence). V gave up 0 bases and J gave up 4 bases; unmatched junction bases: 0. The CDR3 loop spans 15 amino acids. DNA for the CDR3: TGTGCCAGCAGTTACTCTAGCGGGAGGTACAATGAGCAGTTCTTC. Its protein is CASSYSSGRYNEQFF.

In DNA, the CDR3 is TGTGCCGCAGCAGGGCTAGGCTACGAGCAGTACTTC. Amino acid sequence: CAAAGLGYEQYF. The chain combines TRBV2 with TRBJ2-7, with a tentative D call TRBD1 (5 bases). V lost 11 bases and J lost 3, with 14 bases in between. The germline V gene has CDR1 SNHLY and CDR2 FYNNEI. The CDR3 loop spans 12 amino acids.

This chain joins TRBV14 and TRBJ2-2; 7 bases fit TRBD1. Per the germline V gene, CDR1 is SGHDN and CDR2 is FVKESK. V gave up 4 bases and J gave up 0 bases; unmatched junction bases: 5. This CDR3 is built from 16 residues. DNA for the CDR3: TGTGCCAGCAGCCTGATCGGGACAGCGAACACCGGGGAGCTGTTTTTT. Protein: CASSLIGTANTGELFF.

CDR3 in amino acids: CASRLTLGNEQFF. CDR3 nucleotides: TGTGCCAGCAGACTGACACTTGGGAATGAGCAGTTCTTC. V gene TRBV12-3 or TRBV12-4 combines with J gene TRBJ2-1; no definite D call. The CDR3 covers 13 residues. V was cut by 6 bases and J by 7 bases, with 13 bases left in between.

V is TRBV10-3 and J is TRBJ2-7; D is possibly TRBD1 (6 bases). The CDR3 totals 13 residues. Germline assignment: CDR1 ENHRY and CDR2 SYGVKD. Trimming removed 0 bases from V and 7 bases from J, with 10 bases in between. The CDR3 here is CAISESGQREQYF. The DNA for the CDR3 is TGTGCCATCAGTGAGTCGGGACAAAGGGAGCAGTACTTC.

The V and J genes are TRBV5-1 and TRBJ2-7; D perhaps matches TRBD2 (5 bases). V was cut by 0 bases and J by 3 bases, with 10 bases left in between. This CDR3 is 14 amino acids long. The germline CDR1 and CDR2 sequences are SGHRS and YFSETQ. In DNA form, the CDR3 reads TGCGCCAGCAGCTTGGTGGTCGCGGGCTACGAGCAGTACTTC. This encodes CASSLVVAGYEQYF.

Written as DNA, the CDR3 is TGTGCCAGCAGCTTGTGGGGCAGGGACAATGAGCAGTTCTTC. This codes for CASSLWGRDNEQFF. The chain has TRBV5-5 and TRBJ2-1, with a possible D match to TRBD1 (5 bases). Trimming shortened V by 1 base and J by 5 bases, and 10 bases separated the two germline ends. CDR3 length: 14 amino acids. Germline V gene lookup returns CDR1 SGHKS and CDR2 YYEKEE (reference sequence). Using reference TRBV5-5 and TRBJ2-1 for the parts outside the CDR3, the full variable domain is DAGVTQSPTHLIKTRGQQVTLRCSPISGHKSVSWYQQVLGQGPQFIFQYYEKEERGRGNFPDRFSARQFPNYSSELNVNALLLGDSALYLCASSLWGRDNEQFFGPGTRLTVL.

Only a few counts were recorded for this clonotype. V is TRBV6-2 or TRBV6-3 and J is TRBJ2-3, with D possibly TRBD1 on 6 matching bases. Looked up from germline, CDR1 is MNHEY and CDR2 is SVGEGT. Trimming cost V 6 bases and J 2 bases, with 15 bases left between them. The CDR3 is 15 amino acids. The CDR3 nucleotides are TGTGCCAGCAGCCCCGCGAGGGGGAACACAGATACGCAGTATTTT. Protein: CASSPARGNTDTQYF.